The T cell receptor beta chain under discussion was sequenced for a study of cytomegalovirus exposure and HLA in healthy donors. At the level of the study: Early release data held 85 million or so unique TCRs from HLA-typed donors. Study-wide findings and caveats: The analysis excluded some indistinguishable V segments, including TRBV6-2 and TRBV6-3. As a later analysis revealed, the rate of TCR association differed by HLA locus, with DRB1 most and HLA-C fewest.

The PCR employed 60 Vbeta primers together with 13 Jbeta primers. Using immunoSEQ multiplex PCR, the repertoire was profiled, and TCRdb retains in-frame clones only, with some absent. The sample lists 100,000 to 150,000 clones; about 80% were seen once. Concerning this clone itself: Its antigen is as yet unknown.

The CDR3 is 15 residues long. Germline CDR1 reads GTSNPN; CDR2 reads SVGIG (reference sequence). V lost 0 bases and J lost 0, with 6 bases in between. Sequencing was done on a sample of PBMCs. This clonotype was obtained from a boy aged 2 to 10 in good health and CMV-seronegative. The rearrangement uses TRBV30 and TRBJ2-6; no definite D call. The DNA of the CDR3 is TGTGCCTGGAGTGTTGGCAGCTCTGGGGCCAACGTCCTGACTTTC. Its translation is CAWSVGSSGANVLTF.